Below are 12 T cell receptor beta chains sequenced from a single sample in a study of shared clonotypes between healthy human individuals (dated by TCRdb to between 2020 and 2021). Library creation used the immunoSEQ multiplex PCR assay. TCRdb's version of the immuneACCESS table is confined to in-frame rearrangements and falls short of the full clone set. An unresolved V gene accounts for under half of the shortfall where checked; the remainder is of unknown origin. Present in this sample are approximately 640,000 clones, roughly 91% of which were seen just once. About 34% of the sample lies in the top ten. Sequenced material: memory CD8+ T cells from PBMCs. The sample's cell subset or site label is to be understood as: CD45RO+ cells pooled with CCR7-negative TemRA cells. These receptors came from a man aged 18 to 35 in good health. Some clones in this sample may be carry-over from other donors' samples.

The chain joins TRBV11-2 to TRBJ2-5; D not certain. The CDR3 totals 12 residues. Germline loops: CDR1 SGHAT, CDR2 FQNNGV. The germline V and J ends were trimmed by 1 base and 7 bases, with 7 bases remaining between them. The DNA of the CDR3 is TGTGCCAGCAGCTTAGGGGGATGGACCCAGTACTTC. Translation: CASSLGGWTQYF.

The rearrangement uses TRBV5-1 and TRBJ2-7; TRBD1 aligns across 8 bases. This CDR3 comprises 17 residues. The V segment lost 4 bases and the J segment 2 bases; nucleotides outside the gene matches: 14. Germline lookup yields CDR1 SGHRS and CDR2 YFSETQ. CDR3: CASSINTGTGLTYEQYF. Here the CDR3 DNA reads TGCGCCAGCAGCATAAATACCGGGACAGGCTTAACCTACGAGCAGTACTTC.

The chain joins TRBV7-3 to TRBJ2-2; D is unresolved. V was trimmed by 2 bases and J by 1 base, leaving 11 bases between them. This CDR3 region has 16 residues. Germline V CDR1 and CDR2: SGHTA, FQGTGA. DNA of the CDR3: TGTGCCAGCAGCTTATCGGGTACCGGGAACACCGGGGAGCTGTTTTTT. It translates to CASSLSGTGNTGELFF.

The rearrangement links TRBV4-3 to TRBJ1-3, with D maybe TRBD1 (6 bases). This CDR3 has 16 amino acids. V shed 0 bases and J shed 1 base, with 10 bases lying between them. The germline gives CDR1 LGHNA, CDR2 YSLEER. This CDR3 reads CASSQDGQFSGNTIYF. CDR3 DNA: TGCGCCAGCAGCCAAGACGGACAGTTTTCTGGAAACACCATATATTTT.

The chain carries TRBV30 and TRBJ1-5, with TRBD1 identical over 7 bases. Germline V gene data show CDR1 as GTSNPN and CDR2 as SVGIG (reference sequence). V lost 0 bases, J lost 5 bases, and 10 bases stayed unmatched. The CDR3 contains 16 residues. CDR3 sequence: CAWSVLGLTGDQPQHF. The CDR3 region has the DNA TGTGCCTGGAGTGTACTAGGACTTACAGGGGATCAGCCCCAGCATTTT.

The chain couples TRBV7-3 to TRBJ2-7, with D tentatively TRBD2 (6 bases). V dropped 4 bases and J dropped 2 bases, with 15 bases sitting between them. Germline values: CDR1 SGHTA, CDR2 FQGTGA. The CDR3 length is 15 residues. DNA for the CDR3: TGTGCCAGCAGCTGGCGGGGTGAGGGACCCTACGAGCAGTACTTC. It codes for CASSWRGEGPYEQYF.

The V and J genes are TRBV15 and TRBJ2-5, with 7 bases lining up with TRBD2. The CDR3 covers 14 residues. Germline V lookup: CDR1 LNHNV, CDR2 YYDKDF (reference sequence). The trim removed 3 bases at V and 5 bases at J, leaving 6 bases unmatched. CDR3 protein: CATSSRTREETQYF. In nucleotides, the CDR3 is TGTGCCACCAGCAGCCGGACTAGAGAGGAGACCCAGTACTTC.

The chain recombines TRBV7-9 with TRBJ2-3; D not resolved. Germline V CDR1 and CDR2: SEHNR, FQNEAQ (reference sequence). There are 14 residues in the CDR3. Trimming removed 0 bases at V and 2 bases at J, with 6 bases between. CDR3 loop: CASSLARFTDTQYF. CDR3 in DNA: TGTGCCAGCAGCTTAGCCCGGTTCACAGATACGCAGTATTTT.

The chain carries TRBV19 and TRBJ1-1; D gene unclear. Trimming shortened V by 9 bases and J by 4 bases, and 24 bases separated the two germline ends. Germline-derived CDR1 and CDR2 are LNHDA and SQIVND (reference sequence). CDR3 length: 16 residues. The CDR3 protein is CASCCGSRPGGTEAFF. In DNA form, the CDR3 reads TGTGCCAGCTGTTGCGGGTCCCGACCTGGAGGCACTGAAGCTTTCTTT.

V and J are TRBV7-7 and TRBJ1-4; D call uncertain. The germline V and J ends were trimmed by 4 bases and 6 bases, with 12 bases remaining between them. Germline V gene sequence: CDR1 SSHAT, CDR2 FNYEAQ (reference sequence). The CDR3 sequence is 14 residues long. The CDR3 DNA follows: TGTGCCAGCAGCTCCGGACGGAGCTATGAAAAACTGTTTTTT. Its translation is CASSSGRSYEKLFF.

A remark on this clone: With a far larger clone one base away, a read error is the likely cause. The sample contains more than one DNA sequence encoding this CDR3. The V gene is TRBV7-2, the J gene TRBJ2-7; the match to TRBD2 covers 8 bases. Germline V gives CDR1 SGHTA, CDR2 FQGNSA. The CDR3 totals 15 residues. The DNA of the CDR3 is TGTGCCAGTGACTGGGCGGGAGGACCAAACTACGAGCAATACTTC. Protein sequence: CASDWAGGPNYEQYF.

This chain uses TRBV4-2 with TRBJ2-1; 7 nucleotides match TRBD2. CDR1 LGHNA and CDR2 YNFKEQ come from the germline V gene. CDR3 length: 17 amino acids. The V and J ends lost 0 bases and 6 bases, in that order; junction bases with no gene match: 11. The CDR3 DNA sequence: TGTGCCAGCAGCCAAGAATACCCCCCAACGGGAGGCAATGAGCAGTTCTTC. The encoded protein is CASSQEYPPTGGNEQFF.